The rows below give T cell receptor beta chains drawn from one sample of a study of blood T cell repertoires in COVID-19. Here immunoSEQ multiplex PCR was the method, and the copy in TCRdb shows in-frame clones only, minus some. The data contain some 120,000 clones, around 85% of them singletons. The source material was peripheral blood. These receptors were obtained from a human donor in a cohort sampled during active COVID-19. Each CDR3 is given with its conserved first and last residue. D genes are given only for firm matches. Where a row states a size, it is once, few, many or the class of an expanded clone; other rows omit it.

j_call d_call v_call clone_size cdr3_aa cdr3_nt
TRBJ2-7 NA TRBV9 NA CASSVGQSSYEQYF TGTGCCAGCAGCGTCGGACAGTCCTCCTACGAGCAGTACTTC
TRBJ1-2 NA TRBV9 few CASSLRTANYGYTF TGTGCCAGCAGCCTCCGGACAGCTAACTATGGCTACACCTTC
TRBJ1-1 NA TRBV5-6 NA CASSPVLTGPNTEAFF TGTGCCAGCAGCCCCGTTCTGACAGGCCCGAACACTGAAGCTTTCTTT
TRBJ1-3 NA TRBV5-6 NA CASSLAGGSGNTIYF TGTGCCAGCAGCTTGGCCGGGGGCTCTGGAAACACCATATATTTT
TRBJ2-3 TRBD2 TRBV6-2/TRBV6-3 NA CASSYSPAGVRTDTQYF TGTGCCAGCAGTTACTCCCCAGCGGGAGTGAGGACAGATACGCAGTATTTT
TRBJ2-3 TRBD2 TRBV6-2/TRBV6-3 NA CASSFSRLAGGGTQYF TGTGCCAGCAGTTTCTCGCGACTAGCGGGAGGAGGTACGCAGTATTTT
TRBJ2-3 TRBD1 TRBV5-6 NA CASSLVQQGAGDTQYF TGTGCCAGCAGCTTGGTCCAACAGGGGGCGGGAGATACGCAGTATTTT
TRBJ1-1 NA TRBV7-8 NA CASSLAGPGGEAFF TGTGCCAGCAGCTTAGCGGGGCCCGGTGGTGAAGCTTTCTTT
TRBJ2-2 NA TRBV11-3 NA CASSFRAGSNTGELFF TGTGCCAGCAGCTTCCGAGCGGGTTCGAACACCGGGGAGCTGTTTTTT
TRBJ2-1 TRBD2 TRBV5-1 NA CASSLIIGLAGSNEQFF TGCGCCAGCAGCTTAATCATCGGGCTAGCGGGAAGCAATGAGCAGTTCTTC
TRBJ2-3 NA TRBV7-7 NA CASSLQGRPLDTQYF TGTGCTAGCAGCCTACAGGGCAGGCCCCTAGATACGCAGTATTTT
TRBJ2-1 NA TRBV3-1/TRBV3-2 NA CASSLRPGTGQQNEQFF TGTGCCAGCAGCCTCCGCCCGGGCACAGGACAACAGAATGAGCAGTTCTTC
TRBJ2-4 TRBD2 TRBV19 NA CASSSGDVNIQYF TGTGCCAGTTCTAGCGGGGACGTAAACATTCAGTACTTC
TRBJ1-4 NA TRBV11-2 NA CASSLRGNRFVNHEKLFF TGTGCCAGCAGCTTAAGGGGAAACCGTTTCGTAAATCATGAAAAACTGTTTTTT
TRBJ2-1 TRBD2 TRBV11-2 NA CASSSKTSGTQFF TGTGCCAGCAGCTCAAAGACTAGCGGGACCCAGTTCTTC
TRBJ2-3 TRBD2 TRBV7-2 NA CASSLVAGVSWDTQYF TGTGCCAGCAGCTTAGTAGCGGGAGTAAGTTGGGATACGCAGTATTTT
TRBJ2-7 TRBD1 TRBV2 NA CASSGTGDYEQYF TGTGCCAGCAGCGGGACAGGGGACTACGAGCAGTACTTC
TRBJ2-1 NA TRBV15 NA CATSSTDFNEQFF TGTGCCACCTCCTCGACAGATTTCAATGAGCAGTTCTTC
TRBJ2-4 NA TRBV5-6 NA CASSLAEGGIQYF TGTGCCAGCAGCTTGGCCGAGGGTGGCATTCAGTACTTC
TRBJ1-2 TRBD1 TRBV10-3 once CAITPRQGLEGYTF TGTGCCATCACCCCCCGACAGGGGTTGGAGGGCTACACCTTC
TRBJ1-2 TRBD1 TRBV30 once CASFPHRGVRYGYTF TGTGCCTCCTTCCCTCACAGGGGAGTTCGCTATGGCTACACCTTC
TRBJ1-1 NA TRBV5-1 NA CASTPGGGALVNTEAFF TGCGCCAGCACCCCAGGCGGGGGGGCCTTGGTGAACACTGAAGCTTTCTTT
TRBJ2-3 TRBD2 TRBV3-1/TRBV3-2 NA CASSPFATSGASDTQYF TGTGCCAGCAGCCCCTTTGCCACTAGCGGGGCTAGCGATACGCAGTATTTT
TRBJ2-5 TRBD1 TRBV18 NA CASSPIVQDRETQYF TGTGCCAGCTCACCAATCGTCCAGGACAGGGAGACCCAGTACTTC
TRBJ2-5 NA TRBV6-5 NA CASSADRGGGQYF TGTGCCAGCAGCGCAGACAGGGGAGGGGGCCAGTACTTC
TRBJ1-5 TRBD1 TRBV3-1/TRBV3-2 NA CASSQGTADQPQHF TGTGCCAGCAGCCAGGGGACAGCTGATCAGCCCCAGCATTTT
TRBJ1-2 NA TRBV24-1 NA CATSDPDWGYTF TGTGCCACCAGTGACCCGGACTGGGGCTACACCTTC
TRBJ2-5 TRBD1 TRBV23-1 NA CASSQPRDRGFQETQYF TGCGCCAGCAGTCAGCCCCGGGACAGGGGGTTTCAAGAGACCCAGTACTTC
TRBJ2-3 NA TRBV19 NA CASSIGTGTDTQYF TGTGCCAGTAGTATAGGGACTGGCACAGATACGCAGTATTTT
TRBJ1-1 NA TRBV5-3 once CARSAGGREVNTEAFF TGTGCCAGAAGCGCGGGCGGACGGGAAGTAAACACTGAAGCTTTCTTT
TRBJ1-1 NA TRBV9 NA CASSVASGVRNTEAFF TGTGCCAGCAGCGTAGCTTCAGGGGTTCGGAACACTGAAGCTTTCTTT
TRBJ2-1 NA TRBV9 NA CASVPALGGSYNEQFF TGTGCCAGCGTTCCCGCACTAGGGGGATCCTACAATGAGCAGTTCTTC
TRBJ1-2 TRBD1 TRBV30 NA CAWSADRAGGYTF TGTGCCTGGAGTGCGGACAGGGCAGGAGGCTACACCTTC
TRBJ1-6 NA TRBV2 NA CASRLGFGDFNSPLHF TGTGCCAGCAGGCTCGGGTTTGGAGACTTTAATTCACCCCTCCACTTT
TRBJ1-2 NA TRBV30 NA CAWSGGLSYGYTF TGTGCCTGGAGTGGGGGACTCAGCTATGGCTACACCTTC
TRBJ2-5 TRBD1 TRBV7-2 NA CASSSDRGRLETQYF TGTGCCAGCAGCTCCGACAGGGGACGGTTAGAGACCCAGTACTTC
TRBJ1-5 TRBD1 TRBV30 NA CASADRGVQPQHF TGTGCCTCTGCGGACAGGGGAGTTCAGCCCCAGCATTTT
TRBJ1-2 NA TRBV2 NA CASSENRDPRNYGYTF TGTGCCAGCAGTGAAAACAGGGACCCTCGCAACTATGGCTACACCTTC
TRBJ2-1 NA TRBV3-1/TRBV3-2 NA CASSQASGVGHLF TGTGCCAGCAGCCAAGCATCGGGAGTGGGGCACCTCTTC
TRBJ2-1 TRBD1 TRBV25-1 NA CASSEKGQFNEQFF TGTGCCAGCAGTGAAAAGGGACAGTTCAATGAGCAGTTCTTC
TRBJ2-5 TRBD2 TRBV11-3 NA CASSLGLAGGSGQETQYF TGTGCCAGCAGCTTAGGACTAGCGGGAGGCTCGGGACAAGAGACCCAGTACTTC
TRBJ2-3 NA TRBV7-9 few CASSRLTDTQYF TGTGCCAGCAGCCGACTCACAGATACGCAGTATTTT
TRBJ2-3 NA TRBV2 once CASIRGLPTDTQYF TGTGCCAGCATCAGGGGCCTACCCACAGATACGCAGTATTTT
TRBJ2-7 TRBD1 TRBV4-3 NA CASSQVKGGTGAYEQYF TGCGCCAGCAGCCAAGTTAAAGGTGGGACAGGGGCCTACGAGCAGTACTTC